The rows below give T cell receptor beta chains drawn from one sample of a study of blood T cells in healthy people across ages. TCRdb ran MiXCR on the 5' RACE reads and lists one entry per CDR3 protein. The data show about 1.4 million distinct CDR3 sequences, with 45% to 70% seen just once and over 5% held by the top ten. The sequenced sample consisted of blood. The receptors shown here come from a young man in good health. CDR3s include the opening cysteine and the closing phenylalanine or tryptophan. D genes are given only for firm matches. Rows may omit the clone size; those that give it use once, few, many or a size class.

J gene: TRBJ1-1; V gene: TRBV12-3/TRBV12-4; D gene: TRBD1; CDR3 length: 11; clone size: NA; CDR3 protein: CASSRQGEAFF; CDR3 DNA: TGTGCCAGCAGTAGACAGGGTGAAGCTTTCTTT
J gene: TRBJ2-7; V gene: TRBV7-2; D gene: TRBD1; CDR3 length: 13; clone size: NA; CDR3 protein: CASSAPGQGNQYF; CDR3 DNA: TGTGCCAGCAGCGCCCCGGGACAGGGAAATCAGTACTTC
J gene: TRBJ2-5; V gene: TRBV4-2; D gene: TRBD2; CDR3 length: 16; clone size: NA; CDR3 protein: CASSRVSAGEQETQYF; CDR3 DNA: TGTGCCAGCAGCCGGGTATCCGCGGGGGAGCAAGAGACCCAGTACTTC
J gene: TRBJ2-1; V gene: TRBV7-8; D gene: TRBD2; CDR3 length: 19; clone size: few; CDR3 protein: CASSLRVAGVLLTYNEQFF; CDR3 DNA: TGTGCCAGCAGCTTAAGGGTAGCGGGAGTTCTCTTAACCTACAATGAGCAGTTCTTC
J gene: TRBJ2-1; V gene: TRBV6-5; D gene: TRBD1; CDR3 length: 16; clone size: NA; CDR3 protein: CASSYSWDRSYNEQFF; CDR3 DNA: TGTGCCAGCAGTTACTCATGGGACAGGTCCTACAATGAGCAGTTCTTC
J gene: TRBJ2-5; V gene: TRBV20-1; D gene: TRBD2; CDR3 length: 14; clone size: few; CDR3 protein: CSASPSRGGETQYF; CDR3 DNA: TGCAGTGCTAGCCCCTCCCGGGGGGGAGAGACCCAGTACTTC
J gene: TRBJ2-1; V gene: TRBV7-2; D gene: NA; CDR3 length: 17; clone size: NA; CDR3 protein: CASSRELTNSPGNEQFF; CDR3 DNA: TGTGCCAGCAGCCGCGAATTAACAAACAGCCCGGGGAATGAGCAGTTCTTC
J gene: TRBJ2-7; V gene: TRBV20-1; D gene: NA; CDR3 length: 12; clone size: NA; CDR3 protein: CSGRGSLYEQYF; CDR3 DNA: TGCAGCGGAAGAGGGAGCTTGTACGAGCAGTACTTC
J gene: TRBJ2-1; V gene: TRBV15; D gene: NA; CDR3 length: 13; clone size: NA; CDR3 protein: CATGWTPDNEQLF; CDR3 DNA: TGTGCCACCGGGTGGACACCGGACAATGAGCAGTTGTTC
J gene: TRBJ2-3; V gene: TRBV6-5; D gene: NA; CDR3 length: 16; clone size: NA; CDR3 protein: CASSYSKISARDTQYF; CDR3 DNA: TGTGCCAGCAGTTACTCGAAAATATCCGCTCGGGATACGCAGTATTTT
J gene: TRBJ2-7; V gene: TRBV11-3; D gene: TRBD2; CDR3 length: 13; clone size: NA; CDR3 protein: CASSLKREGEQYF; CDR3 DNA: TGTGCCAGCAGCTTAAAGCGGGAGGGCGAGCAGTACTTC
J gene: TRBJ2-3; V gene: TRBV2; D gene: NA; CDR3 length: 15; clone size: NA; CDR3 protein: CASSRPDRSTDTQYF; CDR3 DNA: TGTGCCAGCAGCCGTCCGGACAGAAGCACAGATACGCAGTATTTT
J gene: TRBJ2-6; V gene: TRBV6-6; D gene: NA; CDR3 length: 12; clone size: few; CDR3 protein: CAALSGANVLTF; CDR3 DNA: TGTGCCGCCCTTTCCGGGGCCAACGTCCTGACTTTC
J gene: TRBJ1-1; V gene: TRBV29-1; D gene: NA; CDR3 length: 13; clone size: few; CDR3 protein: CSVDRGQDTEAFF; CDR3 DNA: TGCAGCGTTGACCGGGGGCAGGACACTGAAGCTTTCTTT
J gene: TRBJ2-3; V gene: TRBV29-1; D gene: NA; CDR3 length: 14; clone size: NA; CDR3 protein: CSVPTGFETDTQYF; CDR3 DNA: TGCAGCGTCCCAACAGGGTTCGAGACAGATACGCAGTATTTT
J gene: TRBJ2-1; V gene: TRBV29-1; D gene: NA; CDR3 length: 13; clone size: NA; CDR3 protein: CSVENFPSDEQFF; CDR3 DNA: TGCAGCGTTGAGAACTTCCCCAGCGATGAGCAGTTCTTC
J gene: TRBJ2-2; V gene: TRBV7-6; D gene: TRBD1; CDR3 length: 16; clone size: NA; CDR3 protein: CASSMPYRGRPGELFF; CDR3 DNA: TGTGCCAGCAGCATGCCCTACAGGGGGCGTCCCGGGGAGCTGTTTTTT
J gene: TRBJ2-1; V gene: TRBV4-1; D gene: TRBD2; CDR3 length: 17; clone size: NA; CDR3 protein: CASSHPGLAGGPGEQFF; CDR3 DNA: TGCGCCAGCAGCCATCCGGGACTAGCGGGAGGGCCAGGTGAGCAGTTCTTC
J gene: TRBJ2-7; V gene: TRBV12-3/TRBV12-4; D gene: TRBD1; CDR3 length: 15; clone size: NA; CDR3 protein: CASTRGQGSVYEQYF; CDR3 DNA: TGTGCCAGCACTAGGGGACAGGGCAGCGTCTACGAGCAGTACTTC
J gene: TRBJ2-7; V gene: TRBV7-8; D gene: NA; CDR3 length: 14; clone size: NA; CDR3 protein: CASSLGQSPYEQYF; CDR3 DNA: TGTGCCAGCAGCTTAGGCCAGTCCCCCTACGAGCAGTACTTC
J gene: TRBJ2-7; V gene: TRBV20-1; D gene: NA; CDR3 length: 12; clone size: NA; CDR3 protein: CSAAGQTYEQYF; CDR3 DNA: TGCAGTGCTGCGGGACAAACCTACGAGCAGTACTTT
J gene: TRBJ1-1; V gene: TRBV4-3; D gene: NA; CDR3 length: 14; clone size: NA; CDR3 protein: CASSQGQKNTEAFF; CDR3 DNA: TGCGCCAGCAGCCAAGGACAGAAGAACACTGAAGCTTTCTTT
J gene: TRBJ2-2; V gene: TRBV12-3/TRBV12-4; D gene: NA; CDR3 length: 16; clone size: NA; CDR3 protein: CASSLGGGLPPGELFF; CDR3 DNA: TGTGCCAGCAGTTTAGGCGGGGGCCTCCCCCCCGGGGAGCTGTTTTTT
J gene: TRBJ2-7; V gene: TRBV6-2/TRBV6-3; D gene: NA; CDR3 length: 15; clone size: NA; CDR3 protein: CASSNRRVVLIEQYF; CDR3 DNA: TGTGCCAGCAGTAACCGACGGGTAGTTCTAATCGAGCAGTACTTC
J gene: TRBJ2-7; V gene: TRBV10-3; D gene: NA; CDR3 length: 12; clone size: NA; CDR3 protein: CAIKGTSYEQYF; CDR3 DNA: TGTGCCATCAAGGGCACCTCCTACGAGCAGTACTTC
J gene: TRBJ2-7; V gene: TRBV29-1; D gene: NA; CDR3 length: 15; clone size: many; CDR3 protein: CSVEAPRTSSGEQYF; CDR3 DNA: TGCAGCGTTGAAGCTCCCAGAACGTCTTCTGGGGAGCAGTACTTC
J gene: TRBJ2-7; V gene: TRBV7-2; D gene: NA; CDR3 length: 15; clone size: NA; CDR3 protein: CASSLFLANSYEQYF; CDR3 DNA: TGTGCCAGCAGCTTATTCCTAGCCAACTCCTACGAGCAGTACTTC
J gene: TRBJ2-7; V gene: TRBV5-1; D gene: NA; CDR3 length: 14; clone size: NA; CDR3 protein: CAGSLEGGLYEQYF; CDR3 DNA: TGCGCCGGCAGCTTGGAGGGGGGACTCTACGAGCAGTACTTC
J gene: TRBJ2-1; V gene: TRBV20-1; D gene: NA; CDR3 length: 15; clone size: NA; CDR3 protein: CSARSGEGGSPARFF; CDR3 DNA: TGCAGTGCTAGATCGGGAGAGGGGGGCTCACCTGCACGGTTCTTC
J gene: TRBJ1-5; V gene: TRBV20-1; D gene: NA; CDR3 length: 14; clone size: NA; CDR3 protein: CSAIGGGGNQPQHF; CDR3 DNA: TGCAGTGCCATAGGGGGGGGTGGAAATCAGCCCCAGCATTTT
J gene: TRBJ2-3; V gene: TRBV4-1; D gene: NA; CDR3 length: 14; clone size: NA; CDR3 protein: CASSRGKTTDTQYF; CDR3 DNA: TGCGCCAGCAGCCGGGGGAAGACCACAGATACGCAGTATTTT
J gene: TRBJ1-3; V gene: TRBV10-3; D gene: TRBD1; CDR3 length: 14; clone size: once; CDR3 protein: CAINPDRDRNTIYF; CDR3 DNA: TGTGCCATCAACCCGGACAGGGATCGGAACACCATATATTTT
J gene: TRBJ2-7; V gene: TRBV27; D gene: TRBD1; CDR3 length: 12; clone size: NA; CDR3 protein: CASRRTGSEQYF; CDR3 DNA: TGTGCCAGCAGGCGGACAGGGAGCGAGCAGTACTTC
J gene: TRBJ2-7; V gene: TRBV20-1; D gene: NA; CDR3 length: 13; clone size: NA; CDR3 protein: CSAQQGSTYEQYF; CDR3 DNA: TGCAGTGCTCAACAGGGTTCCACCTACGAGCAGTACTTC
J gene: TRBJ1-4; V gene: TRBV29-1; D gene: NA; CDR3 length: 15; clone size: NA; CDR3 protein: CSAPLGGPTNEKLFF; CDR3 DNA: TGCAGCGCCCCCCTGGGGGGGCCTACTAATGAAAAACTGTTTTTT
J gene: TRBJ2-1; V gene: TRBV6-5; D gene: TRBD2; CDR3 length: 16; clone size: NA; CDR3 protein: CASSYQPSGTSDEQFF; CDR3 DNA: TGTGCCAGCAGTTACCAGCCTAGCGGGACAAGCGATGAGCAGTTCTTC
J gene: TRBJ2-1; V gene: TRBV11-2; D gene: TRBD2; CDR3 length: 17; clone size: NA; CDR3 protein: CASSLGLAGRPGNEQFF; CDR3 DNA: TGTGCCAGCAGCTTAGGACTAGCGGGCAGGCCTGGCAATGAGCAGTTCTTC
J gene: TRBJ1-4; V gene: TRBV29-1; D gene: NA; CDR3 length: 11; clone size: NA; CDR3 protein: CSVEGSEKLFF; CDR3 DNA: TGCAGCGTTGAAGGGTCCGAAAAACTGTTTTTT
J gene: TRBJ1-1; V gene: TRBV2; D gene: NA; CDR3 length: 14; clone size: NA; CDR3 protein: CASSEHRMNTEAFF; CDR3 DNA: TGTGCCAGCAGTGAACACAGAATGAACACTGAAGCTTTCTTT
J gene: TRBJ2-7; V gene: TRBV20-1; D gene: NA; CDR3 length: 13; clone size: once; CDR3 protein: CSARVRGALEQYF; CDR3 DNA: TGCAGTGCTAGAGTACGAGGGGCCCTCGAGCAGTACTTC
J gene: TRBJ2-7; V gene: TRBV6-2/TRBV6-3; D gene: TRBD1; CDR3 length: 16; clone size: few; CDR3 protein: CASSPPAGDRVYEQYF; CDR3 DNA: TGTGCCAGCAGTCCTCCCGCCGGGGACAGGGTCTACGAGCAGTACTTC
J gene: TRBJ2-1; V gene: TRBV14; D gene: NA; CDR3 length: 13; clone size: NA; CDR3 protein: CASSQGRGNGQFF; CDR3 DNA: TGTGCCAGCAGCCAAGGGCGGGGAAATGGGCAGTTCTTC
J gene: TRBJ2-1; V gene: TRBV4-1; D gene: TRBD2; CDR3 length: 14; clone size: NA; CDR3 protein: CASSQQIAGGEQFF; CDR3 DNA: TGCGCCAGCAGCCAACAAATAGCGGGAGGTGAGCAGTTCTTC
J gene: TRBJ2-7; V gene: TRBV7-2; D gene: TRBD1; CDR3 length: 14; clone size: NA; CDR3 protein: CASSSSGTANEQYF; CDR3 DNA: TGCGCCAGCAGCTCGTCCGGGACAGCCAACGAGCAGTACTTC
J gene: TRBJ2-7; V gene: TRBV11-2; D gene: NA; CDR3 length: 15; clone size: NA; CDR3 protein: CASSPLGAGVYEQYF; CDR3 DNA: TGTGCCAGCAGCCCCCTAGGAGCAGGGGTCTACGAGCAGTACTTC
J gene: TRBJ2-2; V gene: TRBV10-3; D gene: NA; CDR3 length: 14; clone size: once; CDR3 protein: CAISETGYTGELFF; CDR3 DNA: TGTGCCATCAGTGAGACAGGTTACACCGGGGAGCTGTTTTTT
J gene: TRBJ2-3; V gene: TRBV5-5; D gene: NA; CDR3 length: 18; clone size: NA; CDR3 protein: CASSLVWGEVRATDTQYF; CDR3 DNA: TGTGCCAGCAGCTTGGTCTGGGGCGAGGTGAGAGCCACGGATACGCAGTATTTT
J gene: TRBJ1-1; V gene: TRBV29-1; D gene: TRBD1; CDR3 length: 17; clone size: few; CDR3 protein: CSVAKSGTGARRTEAFF; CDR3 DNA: TGCAGCGTCGCAAAATCCGGGACAGGGGCCCGGAGGACTGAAGCTTTCTTT
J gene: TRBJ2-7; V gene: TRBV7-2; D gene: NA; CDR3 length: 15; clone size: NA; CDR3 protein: CASSLRTGNPYEQYF; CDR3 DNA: TGTGCCAGCAGCTTACGCACGGGCAACCCCTACGAGCAGTACTTC
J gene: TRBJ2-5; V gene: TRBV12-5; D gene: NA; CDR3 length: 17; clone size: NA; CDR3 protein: CASGLGFTGTQGETQYF; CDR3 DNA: TGTGCTAGTGGTTTGGGATTCACAGGAACCCAGGGAGAGACCCAGTACTTC
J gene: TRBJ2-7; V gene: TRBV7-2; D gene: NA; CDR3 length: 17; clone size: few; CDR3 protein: CASSLVGQGGIAYEQYF; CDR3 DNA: TGTGCCAGCAGCTTAGTGGGGCAGGGGGGTATCGCCTACGAGCAGTACTTC
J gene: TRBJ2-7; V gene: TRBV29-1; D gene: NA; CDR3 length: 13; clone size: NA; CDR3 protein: CSVVGSLGYEQYF; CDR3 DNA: TGCAGCGTTGTTGGCTCCCTGGGGTACGAGCAGTACTTC
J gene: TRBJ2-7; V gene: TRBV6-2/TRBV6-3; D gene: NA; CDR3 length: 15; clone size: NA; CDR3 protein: CASIARDGNYNEQYF; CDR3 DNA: TGTGCCAGCATCGCACGGGACGGGAACTACAATGAGCAGTACTTC
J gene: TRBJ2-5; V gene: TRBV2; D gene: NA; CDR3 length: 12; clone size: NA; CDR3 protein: CAGRTVEETQYF; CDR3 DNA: TGTGCCGGAAGGACGGTAGAAGAGACCCAGTACTTC
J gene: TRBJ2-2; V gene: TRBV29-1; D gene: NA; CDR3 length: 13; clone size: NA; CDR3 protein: CSVMERNSGELFF; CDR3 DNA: TGCAGCGTTATGGAACGAAACTCGGGGGAGCTGTTTTTT
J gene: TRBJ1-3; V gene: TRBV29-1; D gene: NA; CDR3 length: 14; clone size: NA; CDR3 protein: CSVWTAGSGNTIYF; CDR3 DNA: TGCAGCGTTTGGACAGCGGGCTCTGGAAACACCATATATTTT
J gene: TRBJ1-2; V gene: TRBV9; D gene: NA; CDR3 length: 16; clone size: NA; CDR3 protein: CASSVTLQSVSGGYTF; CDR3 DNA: TGTGCCAGCAGCGTTACCCTCCAGTCCGTCTCCGGGGGCTACACCTTC
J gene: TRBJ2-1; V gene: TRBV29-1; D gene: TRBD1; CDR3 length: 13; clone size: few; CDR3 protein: CSIWTGFHNEQFF; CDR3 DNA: TGCAGCATTTGGACAGGGTTCCACAATGAGCAGTTCTTC
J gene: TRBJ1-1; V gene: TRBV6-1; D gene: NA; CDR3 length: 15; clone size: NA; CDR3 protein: CASSERTAQRTEAFF; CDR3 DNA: TGTGCCAGCAGTGAACGTACAGCCCAACGAACTGAAGCTTTCTTT
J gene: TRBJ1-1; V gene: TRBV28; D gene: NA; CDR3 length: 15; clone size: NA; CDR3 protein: CASSFPIGAGTEAFF; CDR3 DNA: TGTGCCAGCAGTTTCCCAATAGGGGCTGGCACTGAAGCTTTCTTT